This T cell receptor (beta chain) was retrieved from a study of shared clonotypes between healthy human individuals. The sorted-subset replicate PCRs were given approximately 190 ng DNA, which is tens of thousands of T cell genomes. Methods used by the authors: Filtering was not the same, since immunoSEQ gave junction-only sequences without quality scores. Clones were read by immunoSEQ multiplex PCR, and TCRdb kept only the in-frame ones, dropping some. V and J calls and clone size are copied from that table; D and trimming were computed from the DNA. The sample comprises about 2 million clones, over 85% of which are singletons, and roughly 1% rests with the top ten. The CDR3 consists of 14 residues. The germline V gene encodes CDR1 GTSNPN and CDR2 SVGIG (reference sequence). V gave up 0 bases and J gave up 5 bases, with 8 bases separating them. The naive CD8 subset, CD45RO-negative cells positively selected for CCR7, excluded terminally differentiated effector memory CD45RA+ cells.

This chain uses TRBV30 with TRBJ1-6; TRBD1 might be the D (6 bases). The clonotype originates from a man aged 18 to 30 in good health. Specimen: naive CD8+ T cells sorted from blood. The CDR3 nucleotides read TGTGCCTGGAGTGTGGGACACGATAATTCACCCCTCCACTTT. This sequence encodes CAWSVGHDNSPLHF.